The clone carrying this T cell receptor beta chain has a count of ten or more. Germline V gives CDR1 SNHLY, CDR2 FYNNEI. This CDR3 contains 14 residues. V gave up 7 bases and J gave up 2 bases; unmatched junction bases: 4. From RNA transcripts, TCR beta CDR3 regions were amplified. The study used the HTBI primer set for a first-round RT-PCR of the TCR CDR3. TCRdb reprocessed the multiplex PCR reads via MiXCR and lists one record per CDR3 protein. The sample has roughly 420,000 distinct CDR3 sequences, 15% to 18% seen once. These data come from a study of T cells in Graves' hyperthyroidism and ophthalmopathy. For the study at large: Blood from the periphery was taken at initial diagnosis, before any treatment.

The study excluded patients with uncontrolled infection, other autoimmune disease, pregnancy or lactation. Clinical symptoms, serum thyroxine and TRAb, thyroid ultrasound and orbital computed tomography together formed the diagnostic basis. Sequencing used blood. This receptor was taken from a young woman with Graves' hyperthyroidism. The rearrangement joins TRBV2 to TRBJ1-5, with TRBD1 matching 8 bases. CDR3 DNA: TGTGCCAGCAACAGGGGGATCGGCAATCAGCCCCAGCATTTT. Protein: CASNRGIGNQPQHF.